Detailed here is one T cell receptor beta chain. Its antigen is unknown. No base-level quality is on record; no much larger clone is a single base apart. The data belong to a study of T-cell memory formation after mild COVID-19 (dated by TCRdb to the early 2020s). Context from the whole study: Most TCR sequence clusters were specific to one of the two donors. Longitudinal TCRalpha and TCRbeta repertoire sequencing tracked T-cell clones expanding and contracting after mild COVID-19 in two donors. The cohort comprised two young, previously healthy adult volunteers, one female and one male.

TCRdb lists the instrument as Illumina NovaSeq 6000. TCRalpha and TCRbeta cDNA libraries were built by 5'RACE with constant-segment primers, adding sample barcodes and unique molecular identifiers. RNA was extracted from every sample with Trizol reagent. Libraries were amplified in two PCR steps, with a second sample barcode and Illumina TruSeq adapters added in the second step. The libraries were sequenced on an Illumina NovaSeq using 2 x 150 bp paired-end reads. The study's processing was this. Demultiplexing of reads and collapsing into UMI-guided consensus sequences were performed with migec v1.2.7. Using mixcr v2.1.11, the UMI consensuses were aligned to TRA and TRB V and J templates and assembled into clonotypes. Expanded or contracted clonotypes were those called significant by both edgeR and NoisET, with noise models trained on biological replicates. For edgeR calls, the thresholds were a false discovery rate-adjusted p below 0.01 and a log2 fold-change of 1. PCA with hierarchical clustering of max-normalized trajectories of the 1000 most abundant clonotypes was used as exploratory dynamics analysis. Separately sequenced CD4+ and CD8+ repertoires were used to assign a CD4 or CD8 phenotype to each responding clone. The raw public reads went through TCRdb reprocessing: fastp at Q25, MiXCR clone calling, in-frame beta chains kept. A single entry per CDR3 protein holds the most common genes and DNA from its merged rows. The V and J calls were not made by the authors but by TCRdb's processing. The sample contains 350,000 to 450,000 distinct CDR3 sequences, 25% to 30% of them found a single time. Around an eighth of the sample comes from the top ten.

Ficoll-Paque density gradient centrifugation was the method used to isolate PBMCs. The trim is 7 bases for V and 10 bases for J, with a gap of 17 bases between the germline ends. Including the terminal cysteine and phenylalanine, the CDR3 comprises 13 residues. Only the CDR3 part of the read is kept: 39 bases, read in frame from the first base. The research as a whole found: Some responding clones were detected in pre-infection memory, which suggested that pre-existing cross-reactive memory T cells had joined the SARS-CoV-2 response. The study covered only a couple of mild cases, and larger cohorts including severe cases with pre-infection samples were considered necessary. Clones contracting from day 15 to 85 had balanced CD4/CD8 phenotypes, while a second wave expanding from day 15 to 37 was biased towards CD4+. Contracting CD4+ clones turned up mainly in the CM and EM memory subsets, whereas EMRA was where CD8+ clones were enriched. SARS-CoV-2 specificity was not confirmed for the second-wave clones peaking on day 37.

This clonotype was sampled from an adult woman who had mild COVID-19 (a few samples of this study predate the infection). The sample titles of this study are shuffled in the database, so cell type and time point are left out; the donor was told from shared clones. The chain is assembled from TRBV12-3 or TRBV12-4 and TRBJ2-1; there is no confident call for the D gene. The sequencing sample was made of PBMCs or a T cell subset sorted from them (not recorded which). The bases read TGTGCCAGCACCGTAGACGGTCTGGGGGAGCAGTTCTTC. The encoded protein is CASTVDGLGEQFF.